The 5 T cell receptor beta chains below come from one sample, sequenced in a study of T cells in Graves' hyperthyroidism and ophthalmopathy (dated by TCRdb to about 2019). Library preparation employed multiplex PCR. The data were produced on an Illumina HiSeq 2000. TCR beta CDR3 regions were amplified from RNA transcripts. The TCR CDR3 was subjected to a first round of RT-PCR using the HTBI primer set and the Qiagen OneStep RT-PCR kit. Starting from the raw public reads, TCRdb applied fastp trimming at Q25, assembled clones with MiXCR and retained in-frame beta chains. Under each unique CDR3 protein, matching rows form one entry showing the most common genes and DNA. The sample contains roughly 400,000 distinct CDR3 sequences, over 12% of them found a single time. The ten largest clones take up 28% of the sample. Material: blood. These TCRs come from a man aged 45 to 65 with Graves' ophthalmopathy.

As concerns this clonotype: A much larger clone is a single base away; this may be a read error. The rearrangement uses TRBV6-1 and TRBJ2-7, with TRBD2 as a possible D gene (5 bases). Germline V lookup: CDR1 MNHNS, CDR2 SASEGT. Trimming cost V 6 bases and J 9 bases, with 15 bases left between them. This CDR3 is 12 amino acids long. CDR3 protein: CASSPDGKGQYF. In nucleotides, the CDR3 is TGTGCCAGCAGCCCGGACGGGAAAGGGCAGTACTTC.

This clonotype was detected many times. V and J are TRBV30 and TRBJ2-7; no reliable D call. CDR3 length: 11 amino acids. Germline V CDR1 and CDR2: GTSNPN, SVGIG (reference sequence). V was trimmed by 1 base and J by 4 bases, leaving 5 bases between them. CDR3 loop: CAWSGRYEQYF. For the CDR3, the DNA is TGTGCCTGGAGTGGACGATACGAGCAGTACTTC. The full variable domain, completed using reference TRBV30 and TRBJ2-7, is SQTIHQWPATLVQPVGSPLSLECTVEGTSNPNLYWYRQAAGRGLQLLFYSVGIGQISSEVPQNLSASRPQDRQFILSSKKLLLSDSGFYLCAWSGRYEQYFGPGTRLTVT.

This chain connects TRBV20-1 to TRBJ2-1, with 12 bases identical to TRBD2. This CDR3 region has 16 residues. Germline-derived CDR1 and CDR2 are DFQATT and SNEGSKA (reference sequence). J was trimmed by 9 bases and V by 1 base; bases with no gene match: 10. The DNA for the CDR3 is TGCAGTGCTAGAGGTCCTAGCGGGAGGGCCATAGGTGAGCAGTTCTTC. It specifies CSARGPSGRAIGEQFF.

This clonotype was picked up many times. The rearrangement uses TRBV5-1 and TRBJ2-3, with 7 bases fitting TRBD2. Looked up from germline, CDR1 is SGHRS and CDR2 is YFSETQ. The CDR3 contains 15 residues. The junction had 6 bases not matched to a gene; V was cut back by 5 bases and J by 0 bases. CDR3 residues: CASRMSGTSTDTQYF. Here the CDR3 DNA reads TGCGCCAGCAGAATGAGCGGGACTAGCACAGATACGCAGTATTTT.

This clonotype was seen repeatedly, ten times or more. The rearrangement links TRBV7-8 to TRBJ1-6; TRBD1 is a possible D gene (5 bases). Germline lookup yields CDR1 SGHVS and CDR2 FQNEAQ. V lost 3 bases to trimming and J lost 10 bases, with 16 bases between them. The CDR3 consists of 15 residues. The CDR3 sequence: CASSLTVGARSPLHF. CDR3 DNA sequence: TGTGCCAGCAGCTTGACAGTTGGGGCGAGATCACCCCTCCACTTT. Full variable domain (missing parts from reference TRBV7-8 and TRBJ1-6): GAGVSQSPRYKVAKRGQDVALRCDPISGHVSLFWYQQALGQGPEFLTYFQNEAQLDKSGLPSDRFFAERPEGSVSTLKIQRTQQEDSAVYLCASSLTVGARSPLHFGNGTRLTVT.